The 2 T cell receptor beta chains reported below all come from one sample, sequenced in a study of cytomegalovirus exposure and HLA in healthy donors. Primers: 60 Vbeta forward and 13 Jbeta reverse. Assay used: immunoSEQ multiplex PCR; TCRdb lists only in-frame clones, some missing. Here the sample spans some 89,000 clones, around 85% being singletons. Sequencing used PBMCs. The receptors stem from a middle-aged man in good health and CMV-seropositive.

The genes are TRBV14 and TRBJ1-2; 7 nucleotides match TRBD1. This CDR3 spans 14 amino acids. V lost 1 base and J lost 2; bases outside the gene matches: 1. The germline V gene has CDR1 SGHDN and CDR2 FVKESK. The DNA of the CDR3 is TGTGCCAGCAGCCAAGGCAGGGGGAACTATGGCTACACCTTC. Its translation is CASSQGRGNYGYTF.

This clone was found once. The CDR3 bases are TGCGCCAGCAGCTATCAACAGGGGATGAACACTGAAGCTTTCTTT. Its translation: CASSYQQGMNTEAFF. The rearrangement joins TRBV5-1 to TRBJ1-1, with 7 bases that match TRBD1. Per germline, CDR1 SGHRS and CDR2 YFSETQ. The CDR3 runs to 15 residues. The V segment lost 3 bases and the J segment 0 bases; nucleotides outside the gene matches: 5.